These 5 T cell receptor beta chains were all obtained from the same sample, sequenced in a study of blood T cell repertoires in COVID-19. The protocol was immunoSEQ multiplex PCR, while the TCRdb copy is restricted to in-frame clones and leaves out a portion. The sample yields approximately 53,000 clones, roughly 89% seen once. The sequenced material came from peripheral blood. Receptor source: a human donor in a cohort sampled during active COVID-19.

The chain employs TRBV5-6 and TRBJ1-1, with no clear D. V was clipped by 4 bases and J by 0 bases, with 10 bases between them. Germline CDR1 reads SGHDT; CDR2 reads YYEEEE. The CDR3 has 14 amino acids. In DNA, the CDR3 is TGTGCCAGCAGCCGTGGACTTGTGAACACTGAAGCTTTCTTT. Translating it yields CASSRGLVNTEAFF.

The chain recombines TRBV6-6 with TRBJ1-4; TRBD1 aligns across 8 bases. The length of the CDR3 is 14 residues. Germline V lookup: CDR1 MNHNY, CDR2 SVGAGI (reference sequence). V shed 5 bases and J 5 bases; nucleotides not matched to a gene: 4. The CDR3 protein is CASSVRGRNEKLFF. The CDR3 DNA reads TGTGCCAGCAGTGTCAGGGGGCGAAATGAAAAACTGTTTTTT.

The V and J genes are TRBV5-4 and TRBJ2-5; maybe TRBD1 (5 bases). Germline assignment: CDR1 SGHNT and CDR2 YYREEE (reference sequence). The CDR3 loop spans 13 amino acids. V shed 0 bases and J shed 5 bases, with 8 bases lying between them. This chain's CDR3 is CASSLAGPETQYF. In DNA form, the CDR3 reads TGTGCCAGCAGCTTGGCAGGGCCCGAGACCCAGTACTTC.

The chain carries TRBV19 and TRBJ2-3; TRBD2 matches at 9 bases. The CDR3 runs to 14 residues. Germline CDR1 LNHDA, CDR2 SQIVND (reference sequence). Trimming took 5 bases from V and 2 from J; bases not matched to a gene: 2. The CDR3 spells CASSLAGFTDTQYF. In DNA, the CDR3 is TGTGCCAGTAGTCTAGCGGGGTTCACAGATACGCAGTATTTT.

V usage is TRBV7-9 and J usage is TRBJ1-4; possibly TRBD1 for D (6 bases). V was cut by 1 base and J by 10 bases, with 22 bases left in between. This CDR3 comprises 17 residues. Germline CDR1 SEHNR, CDR2 FQNEAQ (reference sequence). CDR3 DNA: TGTGCCAGCAGCTTAGAAGGGGGAGCCAGGGCAAAGGGAAAACTGTTTTTT. Protein: CASSLEGGARAKGKLFF.